The 3 T cell receptor beta chains given below trace back to one sample, sequenced in a study of T-cell memory formation after mild COVID-19. TCRdb reprocessed the 5' RACE reads with MiXCR, giving one entry per CDR3 protein. The table records roughly 190,000 distinct CDR3 sequences, 10% to 13% of them present only once. The specimen sequenced was PBMCs or a T cell subset sorted from them (not recorded which). These receptors all come from a man aged 18 to 29 who had mild COVID-19 (a few samples of this study predate the infection). Cell type and time point are not known.

This clonotype came up a few times. This chain links TRBV5-1 with TRBJ1-4; D not resolved. This CDR3 contains 14 residues. CDR1 is SGHRS, CDR2 YFSETQ, per germline. The ends were cut back, 0 bases at V and 7 bases at J, with 10 bases in the middle. The CDR3: CASSLGDWREKLFF. The CDR3 nucleotides are TGCGCCAGCAGCTTGGGTGACTGGCGTGAAAAACTGTTTTTT.

The genes are TRBV3-1 and TRBJ1-1, with TRBD1 as a possible D gene (5 bases). CDR1 is LGHDT and CDR2 is YNNKEL in the germline V gene (reference sequence). V was clipped by 1 base and J by 11 bases, with 11 bases between them. The CDR3 loop spans 12 amino acids. The CDR3 sequence is CASSQVPEGAFF. The CDR3 coding sequence is TGTGCCAGCAGCCAAGTCCCGGAGGGGGCTTTCTTT.

The chain links TRBV6-2 or TRBV6-3 to TRBJ1-1; weak D call: TRBD1 (6 bases). The germline gives CDR1 MNHEY, CDR2 SVGEGT. CDR3 size: 17 residues. V lost 4 bases and J lost 1, with 19 bases in between. CDR3 coding DNA: TGTGCCAGCAGTTGGGACTACATCGGACAGAAGAACACTGAAGCTTTCTTT. Amino acids: CASSWDYIGQKNTEAFF.